Below are 11 T cell receptor beta chains sequenced from a single sample in a study of T cells in Graves' hyperthyroidism and ophthalmopathy. RNA transcripts served as the template for amplifying TCR beta CDR3 regions. Researchers ran a first-round RT-PCR on the TCR CDR3 using the HTBI primer set. In TCRdb, the multiplex PCR reads were re-called with MiXCR into one record per CDR3 protein. Among about 250,000 distinct CDR3 sequences listed, approximately 20% were seen once. Sequenced: blood. These receptors came from a young man with Graves' ophthalmopathy.

The chain carries TRBV12-3 or TRBV12-4 and TRBJ2-1; D is possibly TRBD2 (5 bases). V was shortened by 6 bases and J by 8 bases, with 17 bases between the two germline ends. CDR3 length equals 14 residues. The CDR3 region is CASSMSGSLDEQFF. For the CDR3, the DNA is TGTGCCAGCAGCATGAGCGGAAGCCTTGATGAGCAGTTCTTC.

V usage is TRBV28 and J usage is TRBJ2-6; 10 bases line up with TRBD1. The germline V gene encodes CDR1 MDHEN and CDR2 SYDVKM. The CDR3 extends over 18 amino acids. Trimming at V came to 3 bases and at J to 1 base, leaving 6 bases not matched to a gene. CDR3 in DNA: TGTGCCAGCAGTTTGCTGACAGGGGGCTTATCTGGGGCCAACGTCCTGACTTTC. Its translation: CASSLLTGGLSGANVLTF.

This sequence joins TRBV20-1 and TRBJ2-2, with 11 bases that match TRBD2. The CDR3 consists of 19 residues. V shed 1 base and J 0 bases; nucleotides not matched to a gene: 10. CDR1 and CDR2 from the germline V gene are DFQATT and SNEGSKA (reference sequence). CDR3 region: CSARATLAGGMPNTGELFF. The CDR3 DNA reads as TGCAGTGCTAGAGCGACTCTAGCGGGGGGAATGCCGAACACCGGGGAGCTGTTTTTT.

The chain combines TRBV4-1 with TRBJ2-5; a possible D gene is TRBD2 (6 bases). This CDR3 is built from 15 residues. Germline CDR1 MGHRA, CDR2 YSYEKL. V gave up 4 bases and J gave up 5 bases, with 17 bases separating them. CDR3 in amino acids: CASSPPRGGGETQYF. In DNA, the CDR3 is TGCGCCAGCAGCCCTCCCCGGGGAGGAGGCGAGACCCAGTACTTC.

This chain connects TRBV5-1 to TRBJ1-2, with a tentative D call TRBD1 (5 bases). The CDR3 is 15 amino acids. Germline values: CDR1 SGHRS, CDR2 YFSETQ. Deletions cut 0 bases from V and 1 base from J, with 10 bases between. The CDR3 DNA reads TGCGCCAGCAGCTTGGATGGGGCCGTTAACTATGGCTACACCTTC. It encodes CASSLDGAVNYGYTF.

This sequence joins TRBV20-1 and TRBJ2-2; 9 positions agree with TRBD2. Per the germline V gene, CDR1 is DFQATT and CDR2 is SNEGSKA (reference sequence). This CDR3 spans 16 amino acids. Losses at the gene ends were 3 bases for V and 2 bases for J; bases not matched to a gene: 7. The CDR3 DNA reads as TGCAGTGCTAGTGGGCTAGCGGGGACTAACACCGGGGAGCTGTTTTTT. Its protein product is CSASGLAGTNTGELFF.

This clonotype was observed a handful of times. The chain employs TRBV12-3 or TRBV12-4 and TRBJ1-4; D gene unclear. V was pared by 2 bases and J by 8 bases, with 12 bases between. CDR3 size: 14 residues. CDR3 residues: CASSLFGFGEKLFF. CDR3 nucleotide sequence: TGTGCCAGCAGTTTATTTGGTTTCGGAGAAAAACTGTTTTTT.

This chain connects TRBV10-3 to TRBJ2-2; D tentatively reads TRBD1 or TRBD2 (5 bases each). The CDR3 sequence is 15 residues long. Germline CDR1 is ENHRY and CDR2 is SYGVKD. Trimming shortened V by 10 bases and J by 2 bases, and 17 bases separated the two germline ends. CDR3 residues: CATRGPDLNTGELFF. The CDR3, as DNA: TGTGCCACCCGGGGACCCGATCTTAACACCGGGGAGCTGTTTTTT.

This rearrangement joins TRBV11-2 to TRBJ1-4; a possible D gene is TRBD1 (6 bases). The V and J ends lost 0 bases and 6 bases respectively, with 11 bases between them. The CDR3 length is 15 residues. The germline V gene encodes CDR1 SGHAT and CDR2 FQNNGV. DNA for the CDR3: TGTGCCAGCAGCTTAGAAGGGGGGATTTATGAAAAACTGTTTTTT. Translation gives CASSLEGGIYEKLFF.

In its sample, this clonotype was seen many times. J is TRBJ2-1 and V is TRBV28, with no clear D. CDR1 MDHEN and CDR2 SYDVKM come from the germline V gene. The CDR3 spans 14 residues. The germline V and J ends were trimmed by 6 bases and 6 bases, with 15 bases remaining between them. The CDR3 nucleotides are TGTGCCAGCAGCCCCTTGACTCCTTCCAATGAGCAGTTCTTC. Translated: CASSPLTPSNEQFF.

This clonotype appeared a few times. V is TRBV6-1 and J is TRBJ2-1; 9 positions agree with TRBD2. CDR3 length: 16 residues. Germline values: CDR1 MNHNS, CDR2 SASEGT. Unmatched junction bases numbered 5, after V lost 0 bases and J lost 5 bases. CDR3 sequence reads: CASSEAGGRGNNEQFF. The CDR3 DNA reads TGTGCCAGCAGTGAAGCGGGCGGGAGGGGAAACAATGAGCAGTTCTTC.